Below, 17 T cell receptor beta chains from the same sample are listed, as sequenced in a study of T cells in Graves' hyperthyroidism and ophthalmopathy. The source material, RNA transcripts, was used to amplify TCR beta CDR3 regions. A set of HTBI primers served as the primers for a first-round RT-PCR of the TCR CDR3. TCRdb re-analysed the multiplex PCR reads in MiXCR, keeping a single row per CDR3 protein. This table has approximately 600,000 distinct CDR3 sequences, about 14% appearing once. Sequences were obtained from blood. Receptors were obtained from a woman aged 40 to 55 with Graves' ophthalmopathy.

In its sample, this clonotype was seen many times. The chain joins TRBV6-2 or TRBV6-3 to TRBJ2-5, with D uncertain. In germline, CDR1 is MNHEY, CDR2 SVGEGT. The CDR3 contains 13 residues. V dropped 5 bases and J dropped 2 bases, with 9 bases sitting between them. CDR3 protein: CASSAPWQETQYF. The CDR3 DNA reads TGTGCCAGCAGTGCCCCTTGGCAAGAGACCCAGTACTTC.

At least ten counts were recorded for this clonotype. The chain uses TRBV27 and TRBJ2-7, with a weak D call TRBD2 (6 bases). The germline V gene has CDR1 MNHEY and CDR2 SMNVEV (reference sequence). V was shortened by 4 bases and J by 6 bases, with 13 bases between the two germline ends. The CDR3 is made up of 13 amino acids. CDR3 amino acids: CASSWGEGVEQYF. CDR3 nucleotide sequence: TGTGCCAGCAGTTGGGGGGAAGGGGTCGAGCAGTACTTC.

This clonotype turned up a few times. The CDR3 DNA reads as TGTGCCTGGAGAACTACCCCAGCGGAAGCGCGCTGGAAGCAGTACTTC. It specifies CAWRTTPAEARWKQYF. V usage is TRBV30 and J usage is TRBJ2-7; maybe TRBD2 (5 bases). In germline, CDR1 is GTSNPN, CDR2 SVGIG (reference sequence). This CDR3 has 16 residues. The V end was cut by 3 bases, the J end by 8 bases, with 26 bases between.

The chain is built from TRBV6-5 and TRBJ2-4; possible D gene TRBD2, 6 bases. The V gene lost 4 bases and the J gene lost 3 bases, with 19 bases spanning the gap. The CDR3 has 17 amino acids. In germline, CDR1 is MNHEY, CDR2 SVGAGI. Written as DNA, the CDR3 is TGTGCCAGCAGTTCCCTTACGGCGGGGTTGGACAAAAACATTCAGTACTTC. Translation: CASSSLTAGLDKNIQYF.

The sample holds many counts of this clonotype. This chain uses TRBV24-1 with TRBJ2-2, with D possibly TRBD1 on 5 matching bases. Looked up from germline, CDR1 is KGHDR and CDR2 is SFDVKD. Deletions cut 12 bases from V and 4 bases from J, with 14 bases between. This CDR3 region has 13 residues. The chain's CDR3 is CAAAQGATGELFF. The CDR3 region has the DNA TGTGCCGCCGCCCAGGGTGCCACCGGGGAGCTGTTTTTT.

This clonotype was seen at least ten times. The V gene is TRBV7-8, the J gene TRBJ1-1, with D unclear. With 1 base removed from V and 8 bases from J, the gap between germline ends came to 8 bases. Germline CDR1 is SGHVS and CDR2 is FQNEAQ. The CDR3 has 12 amino acids. CDR3 DNA sequence: TGTGCCAGCAGCTTAGGGGGTGCCGAAGCTTTCTTT. Amino acids: CASSLGGAEAFF.

This clonotype showed up many times. The chain links TRBV20-1 to TRBJ2-7; possible D gene TRBD2, 5 bases. The V end was cut by 0 bases, the J end by 6 bases, with 15 bases between. This CDR3 comprises 14 residues. CDR1 and CDR2 (germline): DFQATT, SNEGSKA (reference sequence). CDR3 DNA: TGCAGTGCTAGAGACGGCCTGGCGGGTGTCGAGCAGTACTTC. This encodes CSARDGLAGVEQYF.

This clonotype was counted ten times or more. CDR3 DNA: TGTGCCAGCAGGGACCGCTGGGAGGGCACTGAAGCTTTCTTT. Encoded protein: CASRDRWEGTEAFF. The chain recombines TRBV6-1 with TRBJ1-1; no clear D. The V end lost 6 bases, the J end lost 4 bases, and 15 bases lay between the germline ends. Germline V gene lookup returns CDR1 MNHNS and CDR2 SASEGT. The CDR3 covers 14 residues.

This clonotype occurred many times. The V gene is TRBV6-1, the J gene TRBJ2-7, with 7 positions matching TRBD2. After removal of 0 bases from V and 4 bases from J, the junction contained 0 bases not matched to a gene. This CDR3 has 13 residues. Germline CDR1 reads MNHNS; CDR2 reads SASEGT. The CDR3 sequence is CASSEARGYEQYF. CDR3 sequence (DNA): TGTGCCAGCAGTGAAGCGCGGGGGTACGAGCAGTACTTC.

The chain is built from TRBV4-1 and TRBJ1-1; D remains ambiguous. Germline assignment: CDR1 MGHRA and CDR2 YSYEKL. There are 15 residues in the CDR3. V was trimmed by 1 base and J by 11 bases, leaving 20 bases between them. The CDR3 protein is CASSQGREGWREAFF. CDR3 nucleotide sequence: TGCGCCAGCAGCCAAGGTCGTGAGGGTTGGAGGGAGGCTTTCTTT.

This clonotype was observed a few times. The chain's CDR3 is CASSVDDSDNTGELFF. In DNA, the CDR3 is TGTGCCAGCAGCGTGGATGACAGCGACAACACCGGGGAGCTGTTTTTT. This chain joins TRBV9 and TRBJ2-2, with D possibly TRBD1 on 5 matching bases. The length of the CDR3 is 16 residues. Germline V lookup: CDR1 SGDLS, CDR2 YYNGEE. The germline V and J ends were trimmed by 2 bases and 2 bases, with 13 bases remaining between them.

This clonotype was recorded a few times. The rearrangement joins TRBV28 to TRBJ2-2; TRBD2 is a possible D gene (7 bases). CDR1 is MDHEN and CDR2 is SYDVKM in the germline V gene. This CDR3 has 16 amino acids. V lost 6 bases and J lost 1, with 15 bases in between. CDR3 DNA sequence: TGTGCCAGCAGCGCGAGCGGGGACAAGAACACCGGGGAGCTGTTTTTT. Translating it yields CASSASGDKNTGELFF.

V gene TRBV6-2 or TRBV6-3 combines with J gene TRBJ1-5, with 7 bases lining up with TRBD1. This CDR3 is 14 amino acids long. Germline V CDR1 and CDR2: MNHEY, SVGEGT. V lost 4 bases, J lost 5 bases, and 5 bases stayed unmatched. CDR3 sequence reads: CASSWDSGDQPQHF. For the CDR3, the DNA is TGTGCCAGCAGTTGGGACAGTGGTGATCAGCCCCAGCATTTT.

The gene calls are TRBV27 and TRBJ2-2; 12 bases are a match to TRBD2. The CDR3 totals 16 residues. Germline V CDR1 and CDR2: MNHEY, SMNVEV (reference sequence). Trimming cost V 8 bases and J 1 base; bases outside gene matches: 5. The CDR3 DNA follows: TGTGCCAGCCACGGACTAGCGGGATTGAACACCGGGGAGCTGTTTTTT. Protein product: CASHGLAGLNTGELFF.

The V gene is TRBV20-1, the J gene TRBJ1-5; D is uncertain. Germline V gene sequence: CDR1 DFQATT, CDR2 SNEGSKA (reference sequence). Trimming left V 0 bases short and J 5 bases short, with 14 bases between. CDR3 length: 15 residues. The CDR3 sequence is CSARDLGSRHQPQHF. The CDR3 DNA is TGCAGTGCTAGAGATCTCGGGTCTCGTCATCAGCCCCAGCATTTT.

This chain uses TRBV14 with TRBJ2-7; either TRBD1 or TRBD2 may fit D (5 bases each). V was clipped by 4 bases and J by 5 bases, with 12 bases between them. Looked up from germline, CDR1 is SGHDN and CDR2 is FVKESK. There are 13 residues in the CDR3. The DNA of the CDR3 is TGTGCCAGCAGCCGGGACGTGTCCCACGAGCAGTACTTC. It specifies CASSRDVSHEQYF. Combining the CDR3 with reference TRBV14 and TRBJ2-7 gives the whole variable domain EAGVTQFPSHSVIEKGQTVTLRCDPISGHDNLYWYRRVMGKEIKFLLHFVKESKQDESGMPNNRFLAERTGGTYSTLKVQPAELEDSGVYFCASSRDVSHEQYFGPGTRLTVT.

At least ten counts were recorded for this clonotype. CDR3 coding DNA: TGTGCCAGCAGTGGACTAGCGGGATACGAGCAGTACTTC. The encoded protein is CASSGLAGYEQYF. The chain recombines TRBV6-2 or TRBV6-3 with TRBJ2-7; 12 bases are a match to TRBD2. After removal of 5 bases from V and 4 bases from J, the junction contained 0 bases not matched to a gene. CDR3 length: 13 amino acids. Germline CDR1 reads MNHEY; CDR2 reads SVGEGT.